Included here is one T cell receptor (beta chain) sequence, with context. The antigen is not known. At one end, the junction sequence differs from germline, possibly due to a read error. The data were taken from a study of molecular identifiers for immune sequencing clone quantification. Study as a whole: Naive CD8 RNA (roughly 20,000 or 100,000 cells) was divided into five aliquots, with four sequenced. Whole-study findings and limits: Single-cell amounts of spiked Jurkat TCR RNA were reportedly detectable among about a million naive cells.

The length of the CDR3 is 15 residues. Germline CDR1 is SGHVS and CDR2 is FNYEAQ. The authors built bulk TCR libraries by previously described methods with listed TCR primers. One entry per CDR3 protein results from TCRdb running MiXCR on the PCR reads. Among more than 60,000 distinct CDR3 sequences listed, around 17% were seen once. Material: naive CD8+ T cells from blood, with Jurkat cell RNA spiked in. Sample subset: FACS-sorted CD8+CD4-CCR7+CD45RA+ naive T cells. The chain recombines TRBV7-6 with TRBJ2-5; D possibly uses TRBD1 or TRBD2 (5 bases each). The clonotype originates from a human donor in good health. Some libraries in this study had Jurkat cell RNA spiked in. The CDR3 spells CASGFTWGRQETQYF. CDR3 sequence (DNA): TGTGCCAGCGGCTTCACTTGGGGGAGACAAGAGACCCAGTACTTC.